The rows below give T cell receptor beta chains drawn from one sample of a study of T cell responses to AZD1222 COVID-19 vaccine. Data came from immunoSEQ multiplex PCR; TCRdb stores just in-frame clones and leaves some out. The sample contains about 100,000 clones, under 95% of which appear only once. Source: peripheral blood, taken on day 0 of AZD1222 vaccination. The receptors here all came from an adult in good health. The CDR3 runs from the conserved cysteine through the conserved F or W. The D gene is left open where the match is weak. The listing skips clone size in some rows; elsewhere it reads once, few, many or a size class.

j_gene	abundance	v_gene	d_gene	CDR3nt	CDR3aa
TRBJ1-2	.	TRBV5-1	.	TGCGCCAGCAGGGGAGCAAGCTACACCTTC	CASRGASYTF
TRBJ2-7	.	TRBV18	TRBD1	TGTGCCAGCTCACCACCGACAGGGGATATCGACGAGCAGTACTTC	CASSPPTGDIDEQYF
TRBJ1-4	once	TRBV18	.	TGTGCCAGCTCACCACGGGCAGGGTCTAATGAAAAACTGTTTTTT	CASSPRAGSNEKLFF
TRBJ2-2	.	TRBV5-4	.	TGTGCCAGCAGCCAGGGTGGGCGGTGGAACACCGGGGAGCTGTTTTTT	CASSQGGRWNTGELFF
TRBJ1-1	.	TRBV20-1	.	TGCAGTGCTAGAGGACAGACCGAAGCTTTCTTT	CSARGQTEAFF
TRBJ1-2	.	TRBV7-2	.	TGTGCCAGCAGCCCCCCTTGGGCAGAGAACTATGGCTACACCTTC	CASSPPWAENYGYTF
TRBJ2-1	.	TRBV29-1	TRBD2	TGCAGCGTTGAGGTAGCGGGGGTTGAGCAGTTCTTC	CSVEVAGVEQFF
TRBJ1-2	.	TRBV6-5	TRBD1	TGTGCCAGCAGTTACTCAGCCCGGGACAGGGGGCATGGCTACACCTTC	CASSYSARDRGHGYTF
TRBJ1-1	.	TRBV9	.	TGTGCCAGCAGACAATCCCCCGGGGGCACTGAAGCTTTCTTT	CASRQSPGGTEAFF
TRBJ2-2	.	TRBV11-3	TRBD2	TGTGCCAGCAGCTTGGGGGGGGCCGGGGAGCTGTTTTTT	CASSLGGAGELFF
TRBJ2-5	.	TRBV5-6	.	TGTGCCAGCAGCTCCCACGTGCAGGGTGAGACCCAGTACTTC	CASSSHVQGETQYF
TRBJ2-1	.	TRBV29-1	.	TGCAGCGTTGATAGCGGCGGTGAGCAGTTCTTC	CSVDSGGEQFF
TRBJ1-6	.	TRBV3-1/TRBV3-2	TRBD1	TGTGCCAGCAGCCTGACAGGGGGCAAGTCACCCCTCCACTTT	CASSLTGGKSPLHF
TRBJ1-1	.	TRBV28	TRBD1	TGTGCCAGCAGTTCCACAGGGGCCCCCAACACTGAAGCTTTCTTT	CASSSTGAPNTEAFF
TRBJ1-2	.	TRBV27	TRBD1	TGTGCCAGCAGTTTATACGGGGACAGTCGGGATGGCTACACCTTC	CASSLYGDSRDGYTF
TRBJ1-1	.	TRBV28	.	TGTGCCGAGGGGTCCAGGGAGGGCACTGAAGCTTTCTTT	CAEGSREGTEAFF
TRBJ2-1	once	TRBV4-3	TRBD2	TGCGCCAGCAGCCAAGATTCGAGACTAGCGGGGGATGAGCAGTTCTTC	CASSQDSRLAGDEQFF
TRBJ2-6	.	TRBV11-3	.	TGTGCCAGCAGCTTAGGGCTCTCCCTTGGGGCCAACGTCCTGACTTTC	CASSLGLSLGANVLTF
TRBJ1-6	.	TRBV3-1/TRBV3-2	.	TGTGCCAGCAGGGGGTTAAATTCACCCCTCCACTTT	CASRGLNSPLHF
TRBJ1-6	.	TRBV30	.	TGTGCCTGGAGTGTACGGTCAGGGGATTCACCCCTCCACTTT	CAWSVRSGDSPLHF
TRBJ2-1	.	TRBV24-1	.	TGTGCCACCAGTGACCGGGACGGTTACAATGAGCAGTTCTTC	CATSDRDGYNEQFF
TRBJ1-2	.	TRBV4-3	TRBD1	TGCGCCAGCAGCCAAGATTGGAGGACAGGGGAAAACTATGGCTACACCTTC	CASSQDWRTGENYGYTF
TRBJ1-1	.	TRBV19	TRBD1	TGTGCCAGTAGTATCACAGGGGGCACTGAAGCTTTCTTT	CASSITGGTEAFF
TRBJ2-2	once	TRBV9	TRBD2	TGTGCCAGCAGCGCCCGACTAGCGGGGAATGCCGGGGAGCTGTTTTTT	CASSARLAGNAGELFF
TRBJ1-4	once	TRBV19	.	TGTGCCAGTAGTTTCTTTTCGGGACTCCTTAAGAATGAAAAACTGTTTTTT	CASSFFSGLLKNEKLFF
TRBJ1-2	.	TRBV7-9	TRBD1	TGTGCCAGCAGACCGAGGACAGGAACCTATGGCTACACCTTC	CASRPRTGTYGYTF
TRBJ1-2	.	TRBV10-2	.	TGCGCCACCTCCAGTCCGGAGGGGATTACTGGCTACACCTTC	CATSSPEGITGYTF
TRBJ1-6	.	TRBV25-1	TRBD1	TGTGCCAGCAGTGATTGGGACAGCTTTTCACCCCTCCACTTT	CASSDWDSFSPLHF
TRBJ2-1	.	TRBV4-3	.	TGCGCCAGCAGCCAAGATCTCGGGGAACGGGAGCAGTTCTTC	CASSQDLGEREQFF
TRBJ1-2	.	TRBV19	.	TGTGCCAGTAGGTTCGGGACGGAGTATGGCTACACCTTC	CASRFGTEYGYTF
TRBJ1-1	.	TRBV11-2	TRBD1	TGTGCCAGCAGCTTATCGGGACAGGGTGCTTTCTTT	CASSLSGQGAFF
TRBJ2-3	.	TRBV19	.	TGTGCCAGTAGTCTCCGACAGGTTGCCGATACGCAGTATTTT	CASSLRQVADTQYF
TRBJ1-2	.	TRBV6-5	TRBD1	TGTGCCAGCAGTCGAACCCCCGGGACAGGGTATGGCTACACCTTC	CASSRTPGTGYGYTF
TRBJ2-1	once	TRBV14	TRBD1	TGTGCCAGCAGCCAAGTACGGACAGGCGGTGAGCAGTTCTTC	CASSQVRTGGEQFF
TRBJ1-4	.	TRBV5-5	TRBD1	TGTGCCAGCAGCAAGGGGACAGAGACTTATGAAAAACTGTTTTTT	CASSKGTETYEKLFF
TRBJ2-7	.	TRBV3-1/TRBV3-2	.	TGTGCCAGCAGCCAAGATCCCCAGGCCTACGAGCAGTACTTC	CASSQDPQAYEQYF
TRBJ1-2	many	TRBV7-9	.	TGTGCCAGCAGCTTAGCTCCGGGGCTAGGCTACACCTTC	CASSLAPGLGYTF
TRBJ1-2	.	TRBV29-1	.	TGCAGCGTAGGCCACGAGGGGTATGGCTACACCTTC	CSVGHEGYGYTF
TRBJ2-7	.	TRBV10-3	TRBD1	TGTGCCATCAGTGAGTCGTTACAGGGGTACGAGCAGTACTTC	CAISESLQGYEQYF
TRBJ1-5	.	TRBV6-2/TRBV6-3	.	TGTGCCAGCAGTTTCTCTCCTAGGGGAGATCAGCCCCAGCATTTT	CASSFSPRGDQPQHF
TRBJ1-2	.	TRBV4-2	.	TGTGCCAGCAGCCACACGACGGAAAACTATGGCTACACCTTC	CASSHTTENYGYTF
TRBJ2-5	.	TRBV29-1	TRBD1	TGCAGCGTTGTTTCGACAGGGGGGGGGACCCAGTACTTC	CSVVSTGGGTQYF
TRBJ2-3	.	TRBV9	.	TGTGCCAGCAGCGTAAGGGACTCCTTGGATACGCAGTATTTT	CASSVRDSLDTQYF
TRBJ2-7	.	TRBV3-1/TRBV3-2	TRBD2	TGTGCCAGCAGCCAATTAGCGGGGGGCCGCCACCCCTACGAGCAGTACTTC	CASSQLAGGRHPYEQYF
TRBJ1-6	once	TRBV6-5	TRBD1	TGTGCCAGCAGTTACGCAGGGGGCGGGAATTCACCCCTCCACTTT	CASSYAGGGNSPLHF
TRBJ1-1	few	TRBV2	TRBD1	TGTGCCAGCAGTGGTCGGGGACAGGGGTTTATCACTGAAGCTTTCTTT	CASSGRGQGFITEAFF
TRBJ2-1	.	TRBV10-3	TRBD2	TGTGCCATCAGTGAGTCTGAGCGGGGGGCACCGATAGGGTCCTACAATGAGCAGTTCTTC	CAISESERGAPIGSYNEQFF
TRBJ1-5	.	TRBV6-5	.	TGTGCCAGCACACGGGGGTTCGATCAGCCCCAGCATTTT	CASTRGFDQPQHF
TRBJ1-2	.	TRBV5-6	.	.	CASSLGFFGRENYGYTF
TRBJ2-1	.	TRBV15	.	TGTGCCACCAGCAACGGGTACAATGAGCAGTTCTTC	CATSNGYNEQFF
TRBJ1-2	.	TRBV6-5	.	TGTGCCAGCAGCCTAAACGGGGGACCAGGGGGCTACACCTTC	CASSLNGGPGGYTF
TRBJ2-1	.	TRBV5-8	.	TGTGCCAGCAGCCGCCGGACCTTTAATCGGGACAATGAGCAGTTCTTC	CASSRRTFNRDNEQFF
TRBJ2-6	.	TRBV4-1	.	TGCGCCAGCAGCCAATTGGGCGGTGGGGCCAACGTCCTGACTTTC	CASSQLGGGANVLTF
TRBJ1-1	.	TRBV4-3	.	TGCGCCAGCAGCCAAGACCCCAGGGGAAGCACTGAAGCTTTCTTT	CASSQDPRGSTEAFF
TRBJ1-2	.	TRBV18	.	TGTGCCAGCTCACCTAACCTCTTGGACGGTCATGGCTACACCTTC	CASSPNLLDGHGYTF
TRBJ2-7	.	TRBV6-1	.	TGTGCCAGCAGTGATGGTGGGGGGCTGTTAATCTACGAGCAGTACTTC	CASSDGGGLLIYEQYF
TRBJ2-2	.	TRBV29-1	.	TGCAGCGTTGATCTGGGGAACACCGGGGAGCTGTTTTTT	CSVDLGNTGELFF
TRBJ2-1	.	TRBV30	.	TGTGCGCAAAAGCGCTACAATGAGCAGTTCTTC	CAQKRYNEQFF